Included here is one TCR beta chain sequence, with context. Its recognized antigen is unknown. Per-nucleotide qualities are absent, and no much larger clonotype sits a single base away. This sample is part of a study of OX40 agonist ivuxolimab in advanced cancers. Regarding the study in general: Ivuxolimab, which targeted the costimulatory receptor OX40 (CD134), was an agonistic, fully human IgG2 monoclonal antibody. Intravenous ivuxolimab was administered to patients every 2 weeks at six dose levels: 0.01, 0.1, 0.3, 1.5, 3 and 10 mg/kg. Among the approximately 54 dose-escalation patients, about 19 had hepatocellular carcinoma, about 15 melanoma, 9 renal cell carcinoma and 9 head and neck cancer. The dose-escalation cohort was 82.7% male with a mean age of around 64 years, ranging from roughly 23 to 90. Prior anti-PD-1, anti-PD-L1 or anti-CTLA-4 therapy was permitted, and approximately 40% of dose-escalation patients had received checkpoint inhibitors. Three dose-escalation patients achieved partial responses, one with hepatocellular carcinoma and two with cutaneous melanoma. Peripheral TCRbeta sequencing was intended to test whether TCR sequence diversity was altered and clonal T-cell expansion was caused by ivuxolimab. The paper reports the monotherapy dose-escalation portion (N = 52 patients) of the phase I ivuxolimab trial. Overall study results and their limits: In partial responders in the 0.1-3.0 mg/kg groups, normalized peripheral clonal expansion was found to be among the lowest, especially among CD8+ T cells. At doses from 0.1 to 3.0 mg/kg, clonal expansion was seen in both CD4+ and CD8+ blood T cells between baseline and week 6. Antigen specificity was not determined for the clonally expanded peripheral T cells. Low levels of normalized T-cell clonal expansion were also seen in some patients who did not respond. After ivuxolimab, more expanded clones were found on average in CD8+ T cells than in CD4+ T cells.

For sequencing of the TCRbeta CDR3 region, genomic DNA was extracted from the sorted cells. TCRbeta CDR3 regions were sequenced using the immunoSEQ Assay. TCRdb carries this immuneACCESS record with in-frame sequences only. Its versions omit some clonotypes, under half of them owing to an unresolved V gene in the studies checked, with the rest unexplained. A total of about 83,000 clones appear in this sample, about nine tenths of them only once. 0.43% of the sample rests with the top ten. The trial excluded patients who had a history of autoimmune disease or were on systemic immunosuppression. Peripheral blood for TCR sequencing was drawn from every dose cohort at baseline, at cycle 4 day 1 and at cycle 7 day 1. The samples were taken from a phase I, first-in-human, multicenter, open-label dose-escalation trial of ivuxolimab. Adults with locally advanced or metastatic melanoma, renal cell, hepatocellular, or head and neck squamous cell carcinoma were enrolled in the trial. Before TCR sequencing, CD4+ T cells and CD8+ T cells from peripheral blood were sorted into separate populations.

V loses 5 bases, J loses 10 bases, and the germline ends lie 12 bases apart. The CDR3 measures 11 amino acids from cysteine to phenylalanine. Of the read, only the CDR3 DNA is kept; its 33 bases are in frame from base 1. For CDR1 and CDR2, the germline V gene lists SGHTA and FQGTGA. The clonotype comes from an adult with an advanced solid tumor such as melanoma, head and neck, liver or kidney cancer. Recombination linked TRBV7-3 to TRBJ2-7; too little of a D gene remains to name it. The specimen was CD4+ or CD8+ T cells sorted from blood, collected in a trial of the OX40 agonist ivuxolimab. The nucleotide sequence is given as TGTGCCAGCAGCCCCCCTCCAGAACAGTACTTC. Its protein reads: CASSPPPEQYF. Here the CDR3 is joined to the reference TRBV7-3 and TRBJ2-7 genes, and the full variable domain is: GAGVSQTPSNKVTEKGKYVELRCDPISGHTALYWYRQSLGQGPEFLIYFQGTGAADDSGLPNDRFFAVRPEGSVSTLKIQRTERGDSAVYLCASSPPPEQYFGPGTRLTVT.